This TCR beta chain is from a study of CD8 T cells in ankylosing spondylitis. General study points: Disease-linked clones bore a CD8+ phenotype and were relatively rare in peripheral blood. Typical of ankylosing spondylitis blood, it appeared, was a TCR beta motif of 7 or 8 highly homologous variants. Earlier literature documents some of the motif variants in reactive arthritis synovial fluid and blood.

V dropped 5 bases and J dropped 2 bases, with 18 bases sitting between them. This CDR3 contains 16 residues. The germline V gene has CDR1 SGHTA and CDR2 FQGNSA. Molecular-barcoded quantitative 5'-RACE produced these TCR beta libraries. MiXCR, run by TCRdb on the 5' RACE reads, gives a single entry per CDR3 protein. The data hold approximately 90,000 distinct CDR3 sequences, with roughly 8.3% observed a single time. Comments on this clonotype: The antigen remains undetermined.

The sample was blood, either unsorted or a sorted T cell fraction (not recorded which). The chain recombines TRBV7-2 with TRBJ2-5; D might be TRBD1 or TRBD2, each matching 5 bases. This clonotype was sampled from a male donor with ankylosing spondylitis or in good health (not recorded which). CDR3 nucleotide sequence: TGTGCCAGCAGCCACGGGACCAGATGGGGACAAGAGACCCAGTACTTC. It yields the protein CASSHGTRWGQETQYF.